This entry lists 22 T cell receptor beta chains sequenced from one sample in a study of shared clonotypes between healthy human individuals. Naive CD8 isolation took CD45RO-negative cells positively selected for CCR7 and excluded terminally differentiated effector memory CD45RA+ cells. Sequencing used immunoSEQ multiplex PCR; TCRdb keeps in-frame clones, though not all of them. The table has fewer than 800,000 clones, about 90% seen once. Sequenced material: naive CD8+ T cells sorted from blood. The receptors were sampled from a man aged 25-45 years in good health.

The rearrangement uses TRBV15 and TRBJ2-2; 13 bases map to TRBD2. V lost 4 bases, J lost 7 bases, and 9 bases stayed unmatched. This CDR3 contains 17 residues. The V gene's germline CDR1 is LNHNV and CDR2 YYDKDF (reference sequence). The CDR3 DNA is TGTGCCACCAGCACCCCCGGACTAGCGGGAGTAATCGGGGAGCTGTTTTTT. This encodes CATSTPGLAGVIGELFF.

J is TRBJ2-5 and V is TRBV27; D tentatively reads TRBD1 or TRBD2 (5 bases each). The germline V gene encodes CDR1 MNHEY and CDR2 SMNVEV (reference sequence). V was clipped by 8 bases and J by 5 bases, with 9 bases between them. The CDR3 runs to 11 residues. The CDR3 region is CASRGGETQYF. CDR3 bases: TGTGCCAGCCGGGGCGGGGAGACCCAGTACTTC.

This rearrangement joins TRBV11-2 to TRBJ2-1; 9 bases line up with TRBD1. The ends lost 4 bases at V and 2 bases at J; junction bases unmatched: 9. The CDR3 is made up of 17 amino acids. The germline CDR1 and CDR2 sequences are SGHAT and FQNNGV. CDR3 in DNA: TGTGCCAGCAGCTATGGGACAGGGCGAAGTCCCTACAATGAGCAGTTCTTC. Translation: CASSYGTGRSPYNEQFF.

The chain links TRBV4-1 to TRBJ1-2; D not certain. Germline V CDR1 and CDR2: MGHRA, YSYEKL. CDR3 length: 15 amino acids. V was pared by 1 base and J by 5 bases, with 14 bases between. CDR3 DNA: TGCGCCAGCAGCCAAGCTCTAGGGTTGGGGTATGGCTACACCTTC. Translated: CASSQALGLGYGYTF.

CDR3 sequence reads: CASSAHRSSNEKLFF. The CDR3 region has the DNA TGTGCCAGCAGTGCCCACAGGTCCTCTAATGAAAAACTGTTTTTT. V is TRBV6-1 and J is TRBJ1-4; perhaps TRBD1 as D (5 bases). The germline gives CDR1 MNHNS, CDR2 SASEGT. This CDR3 region has 15 residues. Between the trimmed V and J ends, which lost 4 bases and 3 bases, there was a span of 12 bases.

This clone appeared a single time. The chain links TRBV10-2 to TRBJ2-3; D is unclear. CDR1 is WSHSY, CDR2 SAAADI, per germline. The CDR3 runs to 15 residues. Trimming shortened V by 2 bases and J by 2 bases, and 11 bases separated the two germline ends. In DNA form, the CDR3 reads TGCGCCAGCAGTGAGCGTACGACACCCACAGATACGCAGTATTTT. It codes for CASSERTTPTDTQYF.

The V call is TRBV6-5, the J call TRBJ2-1; 10 bases are a match to TRBD1. With 6 bases clipped from V and 5 bases from J, the junction kept 7 bases outside the gene matches. This CDR3 is built from 15 residues. Germline CDR1 is MNHEY and CDR2 is SVGAGI. CDR3 nucleotides: TGTGCCAGCAGCAGGACAGGGGGGCGTGACAATGAGCAGTTCTTC. The encoded protein is CASSRTGGRDNEQFF.

The chain has TRBV7-9 and TRBJ2-3; D possibly corresponds to TRBD1 (5 bases). V gave up 3 bases and J gave up 2 bases, with 12 bases separating them. The CDR3 is 15 amino acids. From germline, CDR1 is SEHNR and CDR2 FQNEAQ (reference sequence). The CDR3: CASSLGLSNTDTQYF. In nucleotides, the CDR3 is TGTGCCAGCAGCTTGGGGCTGAGTAACACAGATACGCAGTATTTT.

The rearrangement joins TRBV7-9 to TRBJ1-2; no reliable D call. The CDR3 is 12 residues long. V lost 1 base and J lost 7, with 7 bases in between. Germline CDR1 and CDR2: SEHNR and FQNEAQ (reference sequence). The CDR3 sequence is CASSLDISGYTF. The CDR3 bases are TGTGCCAGCAGCTTAGATATCTCTGGCTACACCTTC.

The chain carries TRBV11-1 and TRBJ1-2, with 8 bases matching TRBD1. V was clipped by 0 bases and J by 5 bases; unmatched bases: 5. The CDR3 loop spans 15 amino acids. Germline V gives CDR1 SGHAT, CDR2 FQDESV (reference sequence). The CDR3 spells CASSLADRGIYGYTF. Written as DNA, the CDR3 is TGTGCCAGCAGCTTAGCAGACAGGGGTATTTATGGCTACACCTTC.

The chain employs TRBV5-6 and TRBJ1-2, with D unresolved. V was pared by 0 bases and J by 3 bases, with 9 bases between. Germline-derived CDR1 and CDR2 are SGHDT and YYEEEE. This CDR3 region has 14 residues. The DNA of the CDR3 is TGTGCCAGCAGCTTGGGCGGTTCAGACTATGGCTACACCTTC. As protein: CASSLGGSDYGYTF. Supplemented by reference TRBV5-6 and TRBJ1-2, the full variable domain reads DAGVTQSPTHLIKTRGQQVTLRCSPKSGHDTVSWYQQALGQGPQFIFQYYEEEERQRGNFPDRFSGHQFPNYSSELNVNALLLGDSALYLCASSLGGSDYGYTFGSGTRLTVV.

The CDR3, as DNA: TGTGCCAGCAGTGTGGCGGGGGCAGGAATGGAGACCCAGTACTTC. It yields the protein CASSVAGAGMETQYF. V and J are TRBV6-1 and TRBJ2-5; possible D gene TRBD2, 7 bases. Between the trimmed V and J ends, which lost 4 bases and 5 bases, there was a span of 17 bases. This CDR3 comprises 15 residues. Germline assignment: CDR1 MNHNS and CDR2 SASEGT.

The chain is built from TRBV11-1 and TRBJ2-1, with D possibly being TRBD2 (6 bases). V was trimmed by 3 bases and J by 4 bases, leaving 16 bases between them. This CDR3 contains 16 residues. Germline V gene lookup returns CDR1 SGHAT and CDR2 FQDESV (reference sequence). CDR3 region: CASSFASGVSYNEQFF. CDR3 DNA: TGTGCCAGCAGCTTTGCCTCGGGGGTTAGTTACAATGAGCAGTTCTTC.

The gene calls are TRBV30 and TRBJ2-2; D call uncertain. Germline V gene sequence: CDR1 GTSNPN, CDR2 SVGIG (reference sequence). The V and J ends lost 2 bases and 10 bases respectively, with 11 bases between them. CDR3 size: 12 residues. CDR3 protein: CAWSLHLMELFF. CDR3 sequence (DNA): TGTGCCTGGAGTCTTCACTTGATGGAGCTGTTTTTT.

The chain is built from TRBV19 and TRBJ1-1; D ambiguous. The CDR3 length is 13 residues. Germline V gene data show CDR1 as LNHDA and CDR2 as SQIVND (reference sequence). Trimming shortened V by 3 bases and J by 8 bases, and 13 bases separated the two germline ends. The CDR3 DNA reads TGTGCCAGTAGTATGTCAAGCTTCAACGAAGCTTTCTTT. Its translation is CASSMSSFNEAFF.

The chain couples TRBV7-4 to TRBJ2-5; a possible D gene is TRBD1 (6 bases). The J call may be faulty, since TRBJ2-7 better matches the DNA end. Per the germline V gene, CDR1 is SGHVT and CDR2 is SQSDAQ. The CDR3 runs 21 residues. In nucleotides, the CDR3 is TGTGCCAGCAGCCTTGGGGGCAGACCCGAGGGGATGTCTTTACGACTTTACGAGCAGTACTTC. Its translation is CASSLGGRPEGMSLRLYEQYF.

The J gene is TRBJ1-5, the V gene TRBV7-9; the D gene is possibly TRBD1 (6 bases). V was pared by 8 bases and J by 0 bases, with 23 bases between. The CDR3 covers 18 residues. Germline V gene data show CDR1 as SEHNR and CDR2 as FQNEAQ (reference sequence). The CDR3 loop reads CASSWDNDWGSSNQPQHF. CDR3 coding DNA: TGTGCCAGCTCCTGGGACAACGATTGGGGATCTAGCAATCAGCCCCAGCATTTT.

V is TRBV7-9 and J is TRBJ2-7; a weak D match, TRBD2 (5 bases). The germline V and J ends were trimmed by 6 bases and 1 base, with 10 bases remaining between them. Germline assignment: CDR1 SEHNR and CDR2 FQNEAQ (reference sequence). CDR3 length equals 13 residues. CDR3 loop: CASRGTGSYEQYF. CDR3 coding DNA: TGTGCCAGCAGGGGAACGGGGTCCTACGAGCAGTACTTC.

The rearrangement joins TRBV29-1 to TRBJ2-5; the match to TRBD1 covers 9 bases. Germline V lookup: CDR1 SQVTM, CDR2 ANQGSEA. The CDR3 extends over 13 amino acids. J gave up 4 bases and V 8 bases, and 8 bases lay outside the gene matches. The CDR3 loop reads CSFWTGEAETQYF. CDR3 sequence (DNA): TGCAGCTTTTGGACAGGGGAGGCAGAGACCCAGTACTTC.

There are many counts of this clone. V gene TRBV5-4 combines with J gene TRBJ2-7; the match to TRBD1 covers 7 bases. The CDR3 loop spans 15 amino acids. Trimming at V came to 4 bases and at J to 5 bases, leaving 12 bases not matched to a gene. Germline V gene data show CDR1 as SGHNT and CDR2 as YYREEE (reference sequence). CDR3 in DNA: TGTGCCAGCAGCCCCACGTTGGGACAGATAGACGAGCAGTACTTC. This encodes CASSPTLGQIDEQYF.

A remark on this clone: Other DNA sequences within the sample encode an identical CDR3. This sequence joins TRBV13 and TRBJ2-7; D remains unclear. Germline V gene data show CDR1 as PRHDT and CDR2 as FYEKMQ (reference sequence). With 0 bases removed from V and 3 bases from J, the gap between germline ends came to 0 bases. The CDR3 covers 11 residues. This CDR3 is CASSLGYEQYF. The CDR3 nucleotides read TGTGCCAGCAGCTTAGGCTACGAGCAGTACTTC. Full variable domain (outside the CDR3, taken from reference TRBV13 and TRBJ2-7): AAGVIQSPRHLIKEKRETATLKCYPIPRHDTVYWYQQGPGQDPQFLISFYEKMQSDKGSIPDRFSAQQFSDYHSELNMSSLELGDSALYFCASSLGYEQYFGPGTRLTVT.

The chain couples TRBV6-1 to TRBJ2-5; D remains unclear. CDR1 is MNHNS, CDR2 SASEGT, per germline. The CDR3 has 12 amino acids. Deletions cut 2 bases from V and 5 bases from J, with 6 bases between. This chain's CDR3 is CASSESRETQYF. CDR3 DNA sequence: TGTGCCAGCAGTGAATCTCGGGAGACCCAGTACTTC.